This TCR beta chain was observed in a study of Ad26.COV2.S vaccination and SARS-CoV-2 variants. Treatment reported: about 20 received Ad26.COV2.S at low or high dose, single or two shots; a few received placebo; per-sample allocation not given. The samples were gathered on day 63 after the first injection of vaccine or placebo. The repertoire was sequenced with immunoSEQ multiplex PCR; TCRdb's copy has only in-frame clones and lacks some. The sample includes about 460,000 clones, approximately 90% of them seen just once. This CDR3 comprises 13 residues. Trimming left V 0 bases short and J 5 bases short, with 8 bases between. CDR1 SGDLS and CDR2 YYNGEE come from the germline V gene.

This clonotype was obtained from a person aged 18-65 years who received the Ad26.COV2.S COVID-19 vaccine or a placebo. The sample in question was peripheral blood, obtained in a trial of Ad26.COV2.S vaccine versus placebo. The chain carries TRBV9 and TRBJ2-5, with no clear D. The CDR3 coding sequence is TGTGCCAGCAGCGTAGTTTTTGGGGAGACCCAGTACTTC. It translates to CASSVVFGETQYF. Full variable domain (remainder filled in from reference TRBV9 and TRBJ2-5): DSGVTQTPKHLITATGQRVTLRCSPRSGDLSVYWYQQSLDQGLQFLIQYYNGEERAKGNILERFSAQQFPDLHSELNLSSLELGDSALYFCASSVVFGETQYFGPGTRLLVL.